This T cell receptor beta chain was identified in a study of blood T cells in healthy people across ages. With a J-beta primer mix and a sample-barcoded 5' primer, a second PCR ran roughly 6 to 11 cycles. TCRdb called the 5' RACE reads again in MiXCR, with one record for every CDR3 protein. The sample lists about 380,000 distinct CDR3 sequences; roughly half were seen once. J was trimmed by 11 bases and V by 6 bases; bases with no gene match: 12. Germline V lookup: CDR1 SGHTA, CDR2 FQGNSA. The CDR3 length is 14 residues. The draw of peripheral blood yielded around 9.6 milliliters from each donor. This clonotype originated in a man in his sixties in good health. This sequence joins TRBV7-2 and TRBJ1-1; TRBD1 aligns across 10 bases. Sequenced: blood. The CDR3 is CASSPEGTGAVAFF. As DNA, the CDR3 is TGTGCCAGCAGTCCGGAGGGGACAGGGGCTGTGGCTTTCTTT. Full variable domain (missing parts from reference TRBV7-2 and TRBJ1-1): GAGVSQSPSNKVTEKGKDVELRCDPISGHTALYWYRQSLGQGLEFLIYFQGNSAPDKSGLPSDRFSAERTGGSVSTLTIQRTQQEDSAVYLCASSPEGTGAVAFFGQGTRLTVV.